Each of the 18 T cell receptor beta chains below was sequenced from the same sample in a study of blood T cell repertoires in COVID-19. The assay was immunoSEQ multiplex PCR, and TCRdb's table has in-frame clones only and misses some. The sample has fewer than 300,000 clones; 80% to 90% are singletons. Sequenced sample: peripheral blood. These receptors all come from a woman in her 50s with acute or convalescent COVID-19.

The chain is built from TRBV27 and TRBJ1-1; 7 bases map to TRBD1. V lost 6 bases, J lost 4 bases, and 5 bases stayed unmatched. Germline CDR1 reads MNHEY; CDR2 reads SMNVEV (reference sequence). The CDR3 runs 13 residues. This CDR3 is CASRMTGFTEAFF. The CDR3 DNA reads TGTGCCAGCAGGATGACAGGGTTCACTGAAGCTTTCTTT.

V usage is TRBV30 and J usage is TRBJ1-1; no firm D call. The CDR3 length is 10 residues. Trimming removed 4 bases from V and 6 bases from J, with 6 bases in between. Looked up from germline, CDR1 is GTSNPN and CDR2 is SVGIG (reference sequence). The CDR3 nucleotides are TGTGCCTGGACGGGAGCTGAAGCTTTCTTT. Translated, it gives CAWTGAEAFF. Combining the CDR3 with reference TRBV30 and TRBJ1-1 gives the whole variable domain SQTIHQWPATLVQPVGSPLSLECTVEGTSNPNLYWYRQAAGRGLQLLFYSVGIGQISSEVPQNLSASRPQDRQFILSSKKLLLSDSGFYLCAWTGAEAFFGQGTRLTVV.

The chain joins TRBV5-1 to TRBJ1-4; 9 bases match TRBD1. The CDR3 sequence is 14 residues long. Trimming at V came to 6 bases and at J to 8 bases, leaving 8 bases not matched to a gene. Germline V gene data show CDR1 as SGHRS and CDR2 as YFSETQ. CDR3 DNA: TGCGCCAGCAATTCAGGGACAGGGAGGGAAAAACTGTTTTTT. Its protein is CASNSGTGREKLFF. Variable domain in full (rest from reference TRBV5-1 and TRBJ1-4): KAGVTQTPRYLIKTRGQQVTLSCSPISGHRSVSWYQQTPGQGLQFLFEYFSETQRNKGNFPGRFSGRQFSNSRSEMNVSTLELGDSALYLCASNSGTGREKLFFGSGTQLSVL.

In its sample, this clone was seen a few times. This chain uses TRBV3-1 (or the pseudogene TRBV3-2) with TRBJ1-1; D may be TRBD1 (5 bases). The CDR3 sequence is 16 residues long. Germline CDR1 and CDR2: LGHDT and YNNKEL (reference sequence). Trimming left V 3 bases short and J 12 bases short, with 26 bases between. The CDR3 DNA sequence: TGTGCCAGCAGCCACGACTTCGACAGACCTTACGCCGTTCCTTTCTTT. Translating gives CASSHDFDRPYAVPFF.

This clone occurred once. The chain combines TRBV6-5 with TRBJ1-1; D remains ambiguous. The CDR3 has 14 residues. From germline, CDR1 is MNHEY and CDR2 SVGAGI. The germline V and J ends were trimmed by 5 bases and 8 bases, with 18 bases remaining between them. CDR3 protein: CASSMDSLIHEAFF. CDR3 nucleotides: TGTGCCAGCAGTATGGACTCTCTAATCCACGAAGCTTTCTTT.

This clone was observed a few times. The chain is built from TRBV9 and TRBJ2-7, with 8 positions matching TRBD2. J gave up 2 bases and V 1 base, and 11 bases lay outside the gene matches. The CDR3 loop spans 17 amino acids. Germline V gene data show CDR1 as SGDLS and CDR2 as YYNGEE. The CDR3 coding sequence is TGTGCCAGCAGCGTAAAGTCTACGCGGGAGGCTCCCTACGAGCAGTACTTC. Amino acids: CASSVKSTREAPYEQYF.

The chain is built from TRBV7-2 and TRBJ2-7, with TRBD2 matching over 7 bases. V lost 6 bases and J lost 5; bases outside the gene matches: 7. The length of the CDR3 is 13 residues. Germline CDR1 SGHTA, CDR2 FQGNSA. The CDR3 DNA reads TGTGCCAGCAGAGGCGGGAGTTTACACGAGCAGTACTTC. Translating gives CASRGGSLHEQYF.

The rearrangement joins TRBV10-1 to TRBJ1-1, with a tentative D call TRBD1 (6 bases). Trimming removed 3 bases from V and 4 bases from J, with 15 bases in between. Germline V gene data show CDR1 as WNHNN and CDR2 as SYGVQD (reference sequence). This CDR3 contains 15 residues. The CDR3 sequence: CASSDFGGLITEAFF. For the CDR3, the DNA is TGCGCCAGCAGTGATTTCGGGGGGCTGATCACTGAAGCTTTCTTT.

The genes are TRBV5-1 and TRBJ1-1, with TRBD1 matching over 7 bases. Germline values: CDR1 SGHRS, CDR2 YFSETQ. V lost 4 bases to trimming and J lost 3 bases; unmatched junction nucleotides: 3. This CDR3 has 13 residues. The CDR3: CASSAQGHTEAFF. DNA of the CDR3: TGCGCCAGCAGCGCACAGGGGCACACTGAAGCTTTCTTT.

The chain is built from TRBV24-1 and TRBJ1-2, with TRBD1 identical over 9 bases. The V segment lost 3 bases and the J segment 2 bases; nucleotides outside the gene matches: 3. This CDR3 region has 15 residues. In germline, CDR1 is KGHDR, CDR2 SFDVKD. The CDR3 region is CATSDTGTGNYGYTF. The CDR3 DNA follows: TGTGCCACCAGTGATACCGGGACAGGGAACTATGGCTACACCTTC.

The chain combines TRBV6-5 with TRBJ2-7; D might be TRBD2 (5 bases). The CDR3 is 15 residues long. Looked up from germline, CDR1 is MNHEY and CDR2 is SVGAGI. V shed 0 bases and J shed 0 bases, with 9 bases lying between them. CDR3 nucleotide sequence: TGTGCCAGCAGTTACTCGAAGGCGGGCTCCTACGAGCAGTACTTC. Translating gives CASSYSKAGSYEQYF.

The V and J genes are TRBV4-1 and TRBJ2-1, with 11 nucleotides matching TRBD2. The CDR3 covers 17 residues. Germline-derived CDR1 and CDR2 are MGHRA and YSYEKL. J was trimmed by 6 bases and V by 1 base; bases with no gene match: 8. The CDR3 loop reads CASSQGLAGPQRNEQFF. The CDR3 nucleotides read TGCGCCAGCAGCCAAGGACTAGCGGGGCCCCAACGCAATGAGCAGTTCTTC.

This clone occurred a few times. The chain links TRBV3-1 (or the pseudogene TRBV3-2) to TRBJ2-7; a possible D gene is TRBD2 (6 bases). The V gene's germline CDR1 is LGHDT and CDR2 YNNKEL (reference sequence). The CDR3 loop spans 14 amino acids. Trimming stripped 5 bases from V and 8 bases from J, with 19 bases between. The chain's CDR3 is CASSSSGDPLKQYF. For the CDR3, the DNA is TGTGCCAGCAGCTCCTCGGGAGACCCATTGAAGCAGTACTTC.

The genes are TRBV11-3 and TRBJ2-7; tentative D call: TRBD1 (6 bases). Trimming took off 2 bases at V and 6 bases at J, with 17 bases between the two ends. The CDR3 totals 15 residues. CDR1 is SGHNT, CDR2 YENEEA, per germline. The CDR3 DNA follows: TGTGCCAGCAGCTTATTCGGTCAGGGGATCAGCGAGCAGTACTTC. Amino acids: CASSLFGQGISEQYF.

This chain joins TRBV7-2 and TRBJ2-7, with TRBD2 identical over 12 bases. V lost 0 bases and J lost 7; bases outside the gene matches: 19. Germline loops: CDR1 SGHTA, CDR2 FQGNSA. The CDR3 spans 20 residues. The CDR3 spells CASSLAGLLAGGPKVREQYF. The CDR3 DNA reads TGTGCCAGCAGCTTAGCTGGGCTCCTAGCGGGAGGGCCCAAGGTCAGGGAGCAGTACTTC.

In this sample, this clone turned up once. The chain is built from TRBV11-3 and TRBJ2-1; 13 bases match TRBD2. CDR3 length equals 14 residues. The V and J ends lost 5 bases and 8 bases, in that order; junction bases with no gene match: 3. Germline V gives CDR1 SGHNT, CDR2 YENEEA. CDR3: CASSRTSGSDEQFF. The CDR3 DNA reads TGTGCCAGCAGCCGGACTAGCGGGAGTGATGAGCAGTTCTTC.

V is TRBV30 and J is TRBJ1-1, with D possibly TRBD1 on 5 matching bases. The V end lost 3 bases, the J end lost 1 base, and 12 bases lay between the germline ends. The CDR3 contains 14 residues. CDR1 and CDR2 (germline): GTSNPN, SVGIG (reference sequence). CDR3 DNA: TGTGCCTGGAGATGGGGCCCGGGGAACACTGAAGCTTTCTTT. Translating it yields CAWRWGPGNTEAFF.

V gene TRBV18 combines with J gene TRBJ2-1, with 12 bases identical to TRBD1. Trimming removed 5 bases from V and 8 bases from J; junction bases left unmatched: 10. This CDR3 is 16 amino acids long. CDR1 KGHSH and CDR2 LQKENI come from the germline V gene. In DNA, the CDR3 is TGTGCCAGCTCAACTAATCCGGGACAGGGGGCGTATGAGCAGTTCTTC. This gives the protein CASSTNPGQGAYEQFF.